The 32 T cell receptor beta chains given below trace back to one sample, sequenced in a study of cytotoxic CD8 clonotypes in ibrutinib-treated CLL. Sequencing used immunoSEQ multiplex PCR; TCRdb keeps in-frame clones, though not all of them. The table has some 200,000 clones, approximately 79% seen once. The material was PBMCs, obtained after 12 months of ibrutinib treatment. These receptors were collected from a human donor with chronic lymphocytic leukemia.

This clone was recorded once. The chain recombines TRBV19 with TRBJ1-1, with 7 bases matching TRBD1. The junction had 4 bases not matched to a gene; V was cut back by 5 bases and J by 1 base. There are 14 residues in the CDR3. CDR1 and CDR2 (germline): LNHDA, SQIVND (reference sequence). DNA of the CDR3: TGTGCCAGTAGTTTCCGGGACAGGAACACTGAAGCTTTCTTT. Its translation: CASSFRDRNTEAFF.

The V and J genes are TRBV28 and TRBJ1-1, with 8 bases fitting TRBD1. Germline-derived CDR1 and CDR2 are MDHEN and SYDVKM. The trim removed 10 bases at V and 6 bases at J, leaving 13 bases unmatched. The CDR3 consists of 14 residues. In nucleotides, the CDR3 is TGTGCCACCGCTCCGGACAGGGCAGGGTCTGAAGCTTTCTTT. As protein: CATAPDRAGSEAFF.

The CDR3 spells CASSAGRYAFF. The CDR3 DNA reads TGCGCCAGCAGCGCGGGACGGTATGCTTTCTTT. The chain is built from TRBV5-1 and TRBJ1-1, with a possible D match to TRBD1 (5 bases). Germline CDR1 reads SGHRS; CDR2 reads YFSETQ. The CDR3 spans 11 residues. Trimming left V 4 bases short and J 11 bases short, with 12 bases between.

This rearrangement joins TRBV7-8 to TRBJ2-7, with D perhaps assigned TRBD1 or TRBD2 (6 bases each). This CDR3 has 16 residues. Trimming pared 5 bases from V and 2 bases from J, leaving 19 bases between. Germline V gene data show CDR1 as SGHVS and CDR2 as FQNEAQ. CDR3 nucleotides: TGTGCCAGCAGCCAAGGGGGGCTTACGTCCGCCTACGAGCAGTACTTC. It encodes CASSQGGLTSAYEQYF.

The V and J genes are TRBV2 and TRBJ2-1; D might be TRBD1 (6 bases). The CDR3 runs 16 residues. Germline V gene lookup returns CDR1 SNHLY and CDR2 FYNNEI. V lost 6 bases to trimming and J lost 0 bases, with 15 bases between them. CDR3 DNA sequence: TGTGCCAGCAGCGAACAGGGCCCTAGCTCCTACAATGAGCAGTTCTTC. Amino acid sequence: CASSEQGPSSYNEQFF.

J is TRBJ1-2 and V is TRBV2, with D unclear. The germline V gene has CDR1 SNHLY and CDR2 FYNNEI. Deletions cut 1 base from V and 0 bases from J, with 18 bases between. CDR3 size: 18 residues. CDR3 nucleotides: TGTGCCAGCAGTGAAGTTGGCGGCAGGACCCTGGCTAACTATGGCTACACCTTC. Amino acid sequence: CASSEVGGRTLANYGYTF.

The sample holds a few counts of this clone. The chain is built from TRBV29-1 and TRBJ1-4; no reliable D call. The CDR3 is 14 amino acids. Germline V gene lookup returns CDR1 SQVTM and CDR2 ANQGSEA. The germline V and J ends were trimmed by 6 bases and 0 bases, with 11 bases remaining between them. CDR3: CSVEGGATNEKLFF. The CDR3 coding sequence is TGCAGCGTGGAGGGCGGTGCAACTAATGAAAAACTGTTTTTT. Based on the CDR3 plus reference TRBV29-1 and TRBJ1-4, the full variable domain is SAVISQKPSRDICQRGTSLTIQCQVDSQVTMMFWYRQQPGQSLTLIATANQGSEATYESGFVIDKFPISRPNLTFSTLTVSNMSPEDSSIYLCSVEGGATNEKLFFGSGTQLSVL.

This clone came up a few times. V is TRBV7-9 and J is TRBJ1-1, with a tentative D call TRBD1 (5 bases). CDR3 length: 11 residues. The germline CDR1 and CDR2 sequences are SEHNR and FQNEAQ (reference sequence). V was clipped by 9 bases and J by 4 bases, with 9 bases between them. The CDR3 region is CARGEVTEAFF. CDR3 DNA: TGTGCCAGGGGGGAGGTCACTGAAGCTTTCTTT.

The V gene is TRBV11-2, the J gene TRBJ2-7; 9 bases match TRBD2. CDR1 and CDR2 from the germline V gene are SGHAT and FQNNGV. This CDR3 contains 16 residues. Losses at the gene ends were 5 bases for V and 2 bases for J; bases not matched to a gene: 10. The CDR3 here is CASSHRRGGPPYEQYF. CDR3 nucleotide sequence: TGTGCCAGCAGCCACCGGCGGGGGGGTCCGCCCTACGAGCAGTACTTC.

CDR3: CASTRDRAKDTQYF. CDR3 bases: TGTGCCAGTACCAGAGACAGGGCAAAAGATACGCAGTATTTT. The rearrangement links TRBV19 to TRBJ2-3; 7 bases are shared with TRBD1. CDR3 length: 14 amino acids. J was trimmed by 5 bases and V by 7 bases; bases with no gene match: 9. From germline, CDR1 is LNHDA and CDR2 SQIVND (reference sequence).

V usage is TRBV28 and J usage is TRBJ2-7; 10 bases agree with TRBD1. CDR3 length: 15 amino acids. V was pared by 7 bases and J by 5 bases, with 11 bases of the junction left unmatched. Germline V lookup: CDR1 MDHEN, CDR2 SYDVKM. The chain's CDR3 is CASTLPGTGAHEQYF. CDR3 nucleotides: TGTGCCAGCACCTTACCCGGGACAGGGGCCCACGAGCAGTACTTC.

The rearrangement joins TRBV19 to TRBJ2-3; 8 bases fit TRBD1. Trimming removed 6 bases from V and 0 bases from J; junction bases left unmatched: 5. The germline V gene has CDR1 LNHDA and CDR2 SQIVND (reference sequence). CDR3 length: 15 amino acids. The CDR3: CASSTTGVSTDTQYF. The CDR3, as DNA: TGTGCCAGTAGCACGACAGGGGTTAGCACAGATACGCAGTATTTT. The full variable domain, its missing parts supplied by reference TRBV19 and TRBJ2-3, is DGGITQSPKYLFRKEGQNVTLSCEQNLNHDAMYWYRQDPGQGLRLIYYSQIVNDFQKGDIAEGYSVSREKKESFPLTVTSAQKNPTAFYLCASSTTGVSTDTQYFGPGTRLTVL.

This rearrangement joins TRBV5-1 to TRBJ1-1; TRBD1 matches 10 bases. CDR3 length: 15 amino acids. The junction had 3 bases not matched to a gene; V was cut back by 3 bases and J by 1 base. The germline V gene encodes CDR1 SGHRS and CDR2 YFSETQ. The CDR3 coding sequence is TGCGCCAGCAGCTGGGGGACAGGGGCGAACACTGAAGCTTTCTTT. This codes for CASSWGTGANTEAFF. Looking up the rest from reference TRBV5-1 and TRBJ1-1 gives the full variable domain: KAGVTQTPRYLIKTRGQQVTLSCSPISGHRSVSWYQQTPGQGLQFLFEYFSETQRNKGNFPGRFSGRQFSNSRSEMNVSTLELGDSALYLCASSWGTGANTEAFFGQGTRLTVV.

This clone turned up a few times. The rearrangement links TRBV30 to TRBJ2-7; D remains unclear. Germline CDR1 GTSNPN, CDR2 SVGIG (reference sequence). This CDR3 region has 12 residues. Trimming took off 0 bases at V and 7 bases at J, with 10 bases between the two ends. The CDR3 sequence is CAWSVLGLEQYF. CDR3 coding DNA: TGTGCCTGGAGTGTACTGGGATTAGAGCAGTACTTC.

The chain recombines TRBV2 with TRBJ2-1, with D perhaps given as TRBD1 or TRBD2 (5 bases each). The CDR3 spans 14 residues. The V end lost 6 bases, the J end lost 1 base, and 10 bases lay between the germline ends. Germline assignment: CDR1 SNHLY and CDR2 FYNNEI. This CDR3 reads CASSWGSSYNEQFF. The DNA for the CDR3 is TGTGCCAGCAGCTGGGGGAGTTCCTACAATGAGCAGTTCTTC.

V gene TRBV5-1 combines with J gene TRBJ1-4; the match to TRBD1 covers 8 bases. The ends lost 4 bases at V and 7 bases at J; junction bases unmatched: 6. CDR3 length equals 14 residues. Germline loops: CDR1 SGHRS, CDR2 YFSETQ. The CDR3 loop is CASSIGQGSEKLFF. CDR3 in DNA: TGCGCCAGCAGCATAGGACAGGGAAGTGAAAAACTGTTTTTT. Full variable domain (remainder filled in from reference TRBV5-1 and TRBJ1-4): KAGVTQTPRYLIKTRGQQVTLSCSPISGHRSVSWYQQTPGQGLQFLFEYFSETQRNKGNFPGRFSGRQFSNSRSEMNVSTLELGDSALYLCASSIGQGSEKLFFGSGTQLSVL.

The genes are TRBV28 and TRBJ2-5, with unresolved D. The CDR3 has 13 amino acids. V was cut by 8 bases and J by 7 bases, with 17 bases left in between. CDR1 is MDHEN and CDR2 is SYDVKM in the germline V gene. This chain's CDR3 is CASGPPEFATQYF. CDR3 in DNA: TGTGCCAGCGGACCCCCGGAGTTCGCGACCCAGTACTTC.

The chain employs TRBV6-5 and TRBJ2-7; 11 nucleotides match TRBD2. Germline V gene sequence: CDR1 MNHEY, CDR2 SVGAGI. After removal of 0 bases from V and 5 bases from J, the junction contained 3 bases not matched to a gene. This CDR3 is 15 amino acids long. DNA for the CDR3: TGTGCCAGCAGTTACTCGTTTAGCGGGGGGGACGAGCAGTACTTC. It translates to CASSYSFSGGDEQYF.

The V call is TRBV29-1, the J call TRBJ1-1, with unresolved D. CDR1 SQVTM and CDR2 ANQGSEA come from the germline V gene. The CDR3 loop spans 12 amino acids. With 5 bases removed from V and 4 bases from J, the gap between germline ends came to 11 bases. The CDR3 protein is CSVQIWGTEAFF. The CDR3 DNA reads TGCAGCGTTCAAATTTGGGGCACTGAAGCTTTCTTT.

Concerning this clone: Its ends do not fully match the called genes, so a read error is possible. The CDR3 nucleotides are TGTGCCAGCAGCTTAGGGACTAGCGGGGACCTGCACTTC. Residues: CASSLGTSGDLHF. The V call is TRBV11-1, the J call TRBJ2-5, with 12 bases that match TRBD2. The CDR3 loop spans 13 amino acids. The germline CDR1 and CDR2 sequences are SGHAT and FQDESV (reference sequence).

Regarding this clone: One junction end does not reproduce the germline sequence, and a read error may be involved. The V gene is TRBV6-1, the J gene TRBJ1-4; D unresolved. From germline, CDR1 is MNHNS and CDR2 SASEGT. The CDR3 contains 12 residues. CDR3 coding DNA: TGTGCCATCAGTAAAGACGGGAGTGGTCTGTTTTTT. It translates to CAISKDGSGLFF.

The chain uses TRBV19 and TRBJ2-3; D is unclear. This CDR3 spans 12 amino acids. With 5 bases removed from V and 5 bases from J, the gap between germline ends came to 8 bases. Per germline, CDR1 LNHDA and CDR2 SQIVND (reference sequence). The CDR3 DNA is TGTGCCAGTAGTCTCTCTCAAGATACGCAGTATTTT. This encodes CASSLSQDTQYF.

This sequence joins TRBV5-1 and TRBJ1-1, with a tentative D call TRBD1 (5 bases). V was pared by 0 bases and J by 7 bases, with 13 bases between. Germline assignment: CDR1 SGHRS and CDR2 YFSETQ. The CDR3 totals 14 residues. Here the CDR3 DNA reads TGCGCCAGCAGCTTGGTAGGGGTGGAAGGTGAAGCTTTCTTT. Amino acids: CASSLVGVEGEAFF.

The V and J genes are TRBV27 and TRBJ1-6; D not resolved. The CDR3 is 15 amino acids. Trimming cost V 1 base and J 10 bases, with 14 bases left between them. Germline V gene sequence: CDR1 MNHEY, CDR2 SMNVEV (reference sequence). The CDR3 nucleotides are TGTGCCAGCAGTTTATATAGGATTTTTGGGTCACCCCTCCACTTT. Translating gives CASSLYRIFGSPLHF.

The V gene is TRBV12-2, the J gene TRBJ2-7; TRBD2, the table's D call, lacks a check against the DNA. TRBV12-2 is a listed pseudogene. The CDR3 consists of 18 residues. CDR3: CASRPPGLAGGIPYEQYF. Written as DNA, the CDR3 is TGTGCAAGTCGCCCACCCGGACTAGCGGGAGGTATCCCCTACGAGCAGTACTTC.

J is TRBJ2-3 and V is TRBV7-6; 8 bases are a match to TRBD1. The CDR3 extends over 13 amino acids. Germline values: CDR1 SGHVS, CDR2 FNYEAQ. V was clipped by 5 bases and J by 6 bases; unmatched bases: 4. DNA of the CDR3: TGTGCCAGCAGCCTCGACAGGGGCGATACGCAGTATTTT. This codes for CASSLDRGDTQYF.

The chain has TRBV6-6 and TRBJ1-1; 7 nucleotides match TRBD1. The V gene end was trimmed by 0 bases and the J gene end by 5 bases; junction bases not matched to a gene: 3. There are 14 residues in the CDR3. Germline values: CDR1 MNHNY, CDR2 SVGAGI (reference sequence). Here the CDR3 reads CASSYSGGYTEAFF. CDR3 in DNA: TGTGCCAGCAGTTACTCAGGGGGCTATACTGAAGCTTTCTTT.

This chain links TRBV10-1 with TRBJ2-5, with TRBD2 matching 7 bases. Germline CDR1 is WNHNN and CDR2 is SYGVQD (reference sequence). The CDR3 has 13 residues. J was trimmed by 5 bases and V by 5 bases; bases with no gene match: 5. CDR3 sequence: CASSPGTTETQYF. Written as DNA, the CDR3 is TGCGCCAGCAGTCCAGGGACTACGGAGACCCAGTACTTC.

This clone was seen a few times. The chain couples TRBV28 to TRBJ1-1; 9 bases fit TRBD1. The CDR3 runs to 14 residues. Unmatched junction bases numbered 7, after V lost 7 bases and J lost 4 bases. Germline V gene lookup returns CDR1 MDHEN and CDR2 SYDVKM. The CDR3, as DNA: TGTGCCAGCACCCCCCGGGACAGGGTCACTGAAGCTTTCTTT. It translates to CASTPRDRVTEAFF.

This chain uses TRBV6-5 with TRBJ2-7, with unresolved D. Between the trimmed V and J ends, which lost 4 bases and 3 bases, there was a span of 13 bases. Germline V gives CDR1 MNHEY, CDR2 SVGAGI. The CDR3 length is 14 residues. In nucleotides, the CDR3 is TGTGCCAGCAGTTCTCTTCCCATCCACTACGAGCAGTACTTC. It is translated as CASSSLPIHYEQYF.

The chain carries TRBV6-6 and TRBJ2-7; 10 bases line up with TRBD1. CDR3 length: 12 residues. V shed 7 bases, J shed 5 bases, and the junction held 2 bases outside the gene matches. Germline CDR1 is MNHNY and CDR2 is SVGAGI (reference sequence). The CDR3 sequence is CASTGTGDEQYF. DNA of the CDR3: TGTGCCAGCACAGGGACAGGGGACGAGCAGTACTTC.

The chain employs TRBV7-9 and TRBJ1-2, with D maybe TRBD1 (6 bases). Germline CDR1 and CDR2: SEHNR and FQNEAQ (reference sequence). V dropped 1 base and J dropped 10 bases, with 13 bases sitting between them. This CDR3 is built from 13 residues. The CDR3 sequence is CASSLDRDGVYTF. The CDR3 DNA reads TGTGCCAGCAGCTTAGACAGGGACGGTGTCTACACCTTC.